These 13 T cell receptor beta chains share one sample of origin, sequenced in a study of shared clonotypes between healthy human individuals. Clones were read by immunoSEQ multiplex PCR, and TCRdb kept only the in-frame ones, dropping some. Here the sample spans 450,000 to 600,000 clones, approximately 79% being singletons. Sequenced sample: PBMCs. Source of these receptors: a middle-aged woman in good health. Some clones in this sample may be carry-over from other donors' samples.

The table lists this clone with many counts. This sequence joins TRBV7-2 and TRBJ2-1; D not certain. CDR1 SGHTA and CDR2 FQGNSA come from the germline V gene. The V gene lost 4 bases and the J gene lost 4 bases, with 14 bases spanning the gap. The length of the CDR3 is 15 residues. The CDR3 DNA reads TGTGCCAGCAGCTCCCGTGAGAATGGATACAATGAGCAGTTCTTC. Translated: CASSSRENGYNEQFF.

This clone is a singleton in its sample. The chain couples TRBV30 to TRBJ2-7; TRBD2 aligns across 13 bases. Germline CDR1 and CDR2: GTSNPN and SVGIG (reference sequence). The V segment lost 5 bases and the J segment 3 bases; nucleotides outside the gene matches: 1. This CDR3 contains 13 residues. CDR3 protein: CAWGTSGVYEQYF. CDR3 bases: TGTGCCTGGGGGACTAGCGGGGTCTACGAGCAGTACTTC.

The CDR3 here is CAWSATNYGYTF. The CDR3 region has the DNA TGTGCCTGGAGTGCCACGAACTATGGCTACACCTTC. J is TRBJ1-2 and V is TRBV30; D unresolved. Germline V gene sequence: CDR1 GTSNPN, CDR2 SVGIG (reference sequence). V was pared by 1 base and J by 2 bases, with 5 bases between. This CDR3 spans 12 amino acids.

This clone occurred once. The chain links TRBV28 to TRBJ2-2, with a possible D match to TRBD1 (5 bases). The germline V gene encodes CDR1 MDHEN and CDR2 SYDVKM. This CDR3 is 15 amino acids long. Trimming removed 5 bases at V and 6 bases at J, with 16 bases between. The DNA for the CDR3 is TGTGCCAGCAGTCTAGGGGCCCCAGGGTCCGGGGAGCTGTTTTTT. It codes for CASSLGAPGSGELFF.

The V gene is TRBV10-2, the J gene TRBJ2-7; no reliable D call. The CDR3 runs 13 residues. Germline lookup yields CDR1 WSHSY and CDR2 SAAADI. V gave up 8 bases and J gave up 0 bases, with 11 bases separating them. The CDR3 here is CASESAVSYEQYF. The CDR3 region has the DNA TGCGCCAGCGAGAGCGCCGTCTCCTACGAGCAGTACTTC.

On this clone: Other DNA sequences in this sample translate to the same CDR3. The chain couples TRBV5-8 to TRBJ2-1; a weak D match, TRBD1 (5 bases). The V end lost 6 bases, the J end lost 6 bases, and 22 bases lay between the germline ends. This CDR3 has 16 residues. Germline lookup yields CDR1 SGHTS and CDR2 YDEGEE. CDR3 loop: CASTLRRRQGVNEQFF. For the CDR3, the DNA is TGTGCCAGCACCCTGAGACGGAGACAAGGGGTCAATGAGCAGTTCTTC. The entire variable domain, with the rest obtained from reference TRBV5-8 and TRBJ2-1, is as follows: EAGVTQSPTHLIKTRGQQATLRCSPISGHTSVYWYQQALGLGLQFLLWYDEGEERNRGNFPPRFSGRQFPNYSSELNVNALELEDSALYLCASTLRRRQGVNEQFFGPGTRLTVL.

The chain couples TRBV6-5 to TRBJ2-7, with 8 bases that match TRBD1. The CDR3 is 15 residues long. J gave up 0 bases and V 5 bases, and 6 bases lay outside the gene matches. Germline assignment: CDR1 MNHEY and CDR2 SVGAGI. The CDR3 DNA sequence: TGTGCCAGCAGTCGGGACAGGTCGAGCTCCTACGAGCAGTACTTC. Encoded protein: CASSRDRSSSYEQYF.

The chain employs TRBV2 and TRBJ2-2; D possibly corresponds to TRBD1 (5 bases). The germline gives CDR1 SNHLY, CDR2 FYNNEI. This CDR3 has 16 residues. With 6 bases removed from V and 2 bases from J, the gap between germline ends came to 16 bases. CDR3 bases: TGTGCCAGCAGCAGAACAGGTCCCGCCAACACCGGGGAGCTGTTTTTT. Its protein is CASSRTGPANTGELFF.

This clone was counted a few times. An end of the junction differs from the germline gene, which may be a read error. The CDR3 sequence: CASSYSGASDEQYF. CDR3 DNA: TGTGCCAGCAGTTACTCCGGGGCCTCCGACGAGCAGTACTTC. The chain employs TRBV6-6 and TRBJ2-7, with D perhaps TRBD1 or TRBD2 (5 bases each). CDR1 and CDR2 from the germline V gene are MNHNY and SVGAGI (reference sequence). The CDR3 sequence is 14 residues long.

This clone was detected only a few times. The chain carries TRBV4-1 and TRBJ2-2, with 7 nucleotides matching TRBD2. CDR1 is MGHRA and CDR2 is YSYEKL in the germline V gene. Trimming took 4 bases from V and 4 from J; bases not matched to a gene: 18. The CDR3 contains 19 residues. CDR3 sequence (DNA): TGCGCCAGCAGCCTTATTATTCCAAAGCGGGACGGCGGCACCGGGGAGCTGTTTTTT. Its protein product is CASSLIIPKRDGGTGELFF.

The chain couples TRBV11-2 to TRBJ2-2; D ambiguous. Trimming shortened V by 5 bases and J by 4 bases, and 5 bases separated the two germline ends. The CDR3 spans 12 residues. Germline V gene lookup returns CDR1 SGHAT and CDR2 FQNNGV. The CDR3 DNA is TGTGCCAGCAGCCTCAGCACCGGGGAGCTGTTTTTT. Translation: CASSLSTGELFF.

This chain joins TRBV7-2 and TRBJ1-1, with 9 bases aligning to TRBD1. The CDR3 loop spans 16 amino acids. V gave up 1 base and J gave up 10 bases; unmatched junction bases: 13. Germline-derived CDR1 and CDR2 are SGHTA and FQGNSA. The CDR3 DNA follows: TGTGCCAGCAGCTTAGTAATGGGGGGACAGGGACTGGGAGCTTTCTTT. Its translation is CASSLVMGGQGLGAFF.

J is TRBJ2-1 and V is TRBV20-1; D gene unclear. The CDR3 covers 11 residues. The V end was cut by 3 bases, the J end by 10 bases, with 10 bases between. Germline V gene sequence: CDR1 DFQATT, CDR2 SNEGSKA (reference sequence). The CDR3 spells CSARGTSEQFF. DNA for the CDR3: TGCAGTGCTAGGGGAACGAGCGAGCAGTTCTTC.